This T cell receptor (beta chain) was captured by sequencing in a study of shared clonotypes between healthy human individuals. Study information: A couple of female and three male donors aged 18 to 49 were enrolled.

The CDR3 covers 15 residues. Germline V gene sequence: CDR1 SGHNT, CDR2 YENEEA. After removal of 5 bases from V and 7 bases from J, the junction contained 6 bases not matched to a gene. Samples underwent the assay at deep level. Some clones are missing from TCRdb's copy, which holds only in-frame ones; the method was immunoSEQ multiplex PCR. The data show 550,000 to 700,000 clones, roughly 72% seen once. Notes on this clone: Its specificity is not known.

Study findings and constraints: Sequencing depth was predicted to influence how clonotypes are shared among donors. Incompleteness in sorted-subset sequencing, despite large depth, was shown by rarefaction.

The sequenced material came from memory CD4+ T cells sorted from blood. The subset was: CD45RA-negative fraction. The receptor comes from a woman in her 30s in good health. The J gene is TRBJ2-1, the V gene TRBV11-3; the match to TRBD2 covers 12 bases. CDR3 protein: CASSNGLAGQNEQFF. For the CDR3, the DNA is TGTGCCAGCAGCAACGGACTAGCGGGACAGAATGAGCAGTTCTTC.